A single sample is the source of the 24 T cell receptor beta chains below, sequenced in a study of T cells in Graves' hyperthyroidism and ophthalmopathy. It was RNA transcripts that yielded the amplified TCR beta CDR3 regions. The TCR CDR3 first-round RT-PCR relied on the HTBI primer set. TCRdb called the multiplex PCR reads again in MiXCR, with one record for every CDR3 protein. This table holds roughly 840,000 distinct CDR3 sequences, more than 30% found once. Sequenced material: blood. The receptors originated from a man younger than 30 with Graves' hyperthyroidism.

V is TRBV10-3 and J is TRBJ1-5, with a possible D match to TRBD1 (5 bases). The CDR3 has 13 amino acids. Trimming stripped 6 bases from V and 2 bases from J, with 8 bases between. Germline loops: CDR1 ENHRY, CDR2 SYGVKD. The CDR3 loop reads CAIRRGGNQPQHF. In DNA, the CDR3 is TGTGCCATCAGAAGAGGGGGCAATCAGCCCCAGCATTTT.

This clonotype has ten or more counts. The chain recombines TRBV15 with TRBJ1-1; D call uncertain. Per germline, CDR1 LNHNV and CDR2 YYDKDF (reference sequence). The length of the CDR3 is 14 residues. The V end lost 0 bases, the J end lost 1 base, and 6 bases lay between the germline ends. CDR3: CATSREPRNTEAFF. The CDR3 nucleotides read TGTGCCACCAGCAGAGAACCCCGGAACACTGAAGCTTTCTTT. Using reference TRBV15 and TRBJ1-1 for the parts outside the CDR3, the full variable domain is DAMVIQNPRYQVTQFGKPVTLSCSQTLNHNVMYWYQQKSSQAPKLLFHYYDKDFNNEADTPDNFQSRRPNTSFCFLDIRSPGLGDTAMYLCATSREPRNTEAFFGQGTRLTVV.

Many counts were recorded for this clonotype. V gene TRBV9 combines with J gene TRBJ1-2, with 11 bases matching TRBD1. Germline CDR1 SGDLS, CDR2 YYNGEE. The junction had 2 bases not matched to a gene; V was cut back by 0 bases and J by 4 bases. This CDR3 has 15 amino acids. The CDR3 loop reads CASSVDGQGAYGYTF. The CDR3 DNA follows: TGTGCCAGCAGCGTAGACGGACAGGGGGCCTATGGCTACACCTTC.

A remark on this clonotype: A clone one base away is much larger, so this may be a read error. The CDR3 here is CAGSLPGSGNQPQHF. The CDR3 DNA sequence: TGTGCCGGCAGTTTACCCGGGTCGGGCAATCAGCCCCAGCATTTT. V gene TRBV28 combines with J gene TRBJ1-5; D uncertain. CDR3 length equals 15 residues. Germline CDR1 is MDHEN and CDR2 is SYDVKM.

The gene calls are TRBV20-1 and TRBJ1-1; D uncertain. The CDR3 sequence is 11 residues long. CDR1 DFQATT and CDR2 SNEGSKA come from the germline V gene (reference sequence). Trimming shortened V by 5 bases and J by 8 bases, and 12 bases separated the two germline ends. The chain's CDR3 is CSAPLFPEAFF. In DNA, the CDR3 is TGCAGTGCTCCCCTTTTCCCCGAAGCTTTCTTT.

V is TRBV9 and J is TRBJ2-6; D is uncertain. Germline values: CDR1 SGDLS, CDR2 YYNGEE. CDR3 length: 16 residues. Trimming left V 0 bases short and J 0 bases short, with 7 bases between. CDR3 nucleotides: TGTGCCAGCAGCGTAGAACAGTACTCTGGGGCCAACGTCCTGACTTTC. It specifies CASSVEQYSGANVLTF.

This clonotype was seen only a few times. The CDR3 nucleotides read TGTGCCAGCACCCCAGGAGGGGCTTCTGGGGAGCTGTTTTTT. It yields the protein CASTPGGASGELFF. The chain couples TRBV9 to TRBJ2-2, with D tentatively TRBD2 (6 bases). The CDR3 spans 14 residues. Germline V gene lookup returns CDR1 SGDLS and CDR2 YYNGEE. The germline V and J ends were trimmed by 6 bases and 8 bases, with 17 bases remaining between them. Using reference TRBV9 and TRBJ2-2 for the parts outside the CDR3, the full variable domain is DSGVTQTPKHLITATGQRVTLRCSPRSGDLSVYWYQQSLDQGLQFLIQYYNGEERAKGNILERFSAQQFPDLHSELNLSSLELGDSALYFCASTPGGASGELFFGEGSRLTVL.

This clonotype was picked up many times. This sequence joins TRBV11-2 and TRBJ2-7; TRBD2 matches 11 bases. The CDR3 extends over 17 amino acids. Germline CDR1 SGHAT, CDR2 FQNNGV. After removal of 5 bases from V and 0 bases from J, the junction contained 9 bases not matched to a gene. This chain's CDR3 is CASSLSSGGTNSYEQYF. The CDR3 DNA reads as TGTGCCAGCAGCCTATCTAGCGGGGGGACTAACTCCTACGAGCAGTACTTC.

CDR3 residues: CASSVDGVGANVLTF. Here the CDR3 DNA reads TGTGCCAGCAGTGTCGACGGGGTTGGGGCCAACGTCCTGACTTTC. The chain carries TRBV2 and TRBJ2-6, with a tentative D call TRBD2 (5 bases). V was shortened by 4 bases and J by 3 bases, with 10 bases between the two germline ends. The CDR3 loop spans 15 amino acids. Germline CDR1 reads SNHLY; CDR2 reads FYNNEI.

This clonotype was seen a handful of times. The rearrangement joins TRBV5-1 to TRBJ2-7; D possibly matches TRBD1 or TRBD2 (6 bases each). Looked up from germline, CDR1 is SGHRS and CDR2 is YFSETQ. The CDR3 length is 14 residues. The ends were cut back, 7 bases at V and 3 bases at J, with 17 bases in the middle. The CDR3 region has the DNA TGCGCCAGCGCCCCCGTAGGGGGGCACTACGAGCAGTACTTC. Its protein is CASAPVGGHYEQYF.

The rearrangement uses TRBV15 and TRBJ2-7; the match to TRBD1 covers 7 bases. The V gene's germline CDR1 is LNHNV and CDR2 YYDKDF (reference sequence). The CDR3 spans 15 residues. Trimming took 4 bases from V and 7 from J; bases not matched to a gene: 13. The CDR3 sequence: CATSTRDSYYNEQYF. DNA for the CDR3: TGTGCCACCAGCACAAGGGACAGTTATTACAATGAGCAGTACTTC.

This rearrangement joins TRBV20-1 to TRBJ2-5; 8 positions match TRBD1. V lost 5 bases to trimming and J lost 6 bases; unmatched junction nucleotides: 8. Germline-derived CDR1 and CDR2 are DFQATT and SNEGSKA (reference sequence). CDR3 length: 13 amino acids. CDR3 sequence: CSAFFNRGKTQYF. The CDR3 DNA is TGCAGTGCTTTTTTTAACAGGGGGAAGACCCAGTACTTC.

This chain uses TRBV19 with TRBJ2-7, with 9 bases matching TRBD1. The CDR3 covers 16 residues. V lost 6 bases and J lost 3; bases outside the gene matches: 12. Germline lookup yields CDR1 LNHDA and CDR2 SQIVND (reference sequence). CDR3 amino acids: CASRSLAGTGLYEQYF. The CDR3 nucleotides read TGTGCCAGTAGATCACTCGCCGGGACAGGGCTCTACGAGCAGTACTTC.

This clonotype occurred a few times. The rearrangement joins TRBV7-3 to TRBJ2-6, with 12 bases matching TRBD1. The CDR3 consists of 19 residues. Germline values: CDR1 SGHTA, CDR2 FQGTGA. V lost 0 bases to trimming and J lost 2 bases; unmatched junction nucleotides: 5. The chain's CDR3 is CASSLTPGTGGAGANVLTF. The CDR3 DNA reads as TGTGCCAGCAGCTTAACGCCAGGGACAGGGGGCGCTGGGGCCAACGTCCTGACTTTC.

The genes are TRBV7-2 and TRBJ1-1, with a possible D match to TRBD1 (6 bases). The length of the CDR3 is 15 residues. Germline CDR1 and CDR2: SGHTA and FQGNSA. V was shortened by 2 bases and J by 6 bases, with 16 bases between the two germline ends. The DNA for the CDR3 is TGTGCCAGCAGCTTAACGATACAGGGAGGGGCTGAAGCTTTCTTT. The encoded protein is CASSLTIQGGAEAFF.

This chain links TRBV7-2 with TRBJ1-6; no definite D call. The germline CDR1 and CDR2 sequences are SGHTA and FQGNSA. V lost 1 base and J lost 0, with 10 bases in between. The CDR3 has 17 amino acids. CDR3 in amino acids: CASSLGLQSSYNSPLHF. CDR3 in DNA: TGTGCCAGCAGCTTAGGACTTCAGAGCTCCTATAATTCACCCCTCCACTTT.

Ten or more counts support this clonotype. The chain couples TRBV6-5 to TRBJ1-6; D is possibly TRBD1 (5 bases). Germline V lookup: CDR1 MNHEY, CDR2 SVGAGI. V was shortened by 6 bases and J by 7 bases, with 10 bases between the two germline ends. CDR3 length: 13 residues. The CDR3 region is CASSIRGNSPLHF. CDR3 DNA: TGTGCCAGCAGCATTCGGGGCAATTCACCCCTCCACTTT.

The CDR3 spells CASAAGEAFF. The CDR3 DNA is TGCGCCAGCGCGGCCGGTGAAGCTTTCTTT. This rearrangement joins TRBV10-2 to TRBJ1-1; no reliable D call. V dropped 8 bases and J dropped 7 bases, with 8 bases sitting between them. The CDR3 loop spans 10 amino acids. Germline V gene data show CDR1 as WSHSY and CDR2 as SAAADI.

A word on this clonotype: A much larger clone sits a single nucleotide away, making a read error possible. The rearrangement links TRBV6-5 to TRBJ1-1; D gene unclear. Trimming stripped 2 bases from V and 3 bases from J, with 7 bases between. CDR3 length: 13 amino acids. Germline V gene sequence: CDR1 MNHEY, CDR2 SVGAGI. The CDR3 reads CASSYVRDTEAFF. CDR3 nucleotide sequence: TGTGCCAGCAGTTACGTACGGGACACTGAAGCTTTCTTT.

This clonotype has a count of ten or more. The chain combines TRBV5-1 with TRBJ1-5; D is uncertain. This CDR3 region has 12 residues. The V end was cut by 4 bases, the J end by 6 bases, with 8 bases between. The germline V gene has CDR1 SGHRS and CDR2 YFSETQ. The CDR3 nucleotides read TGCGCCAGCAGCCCGGATGGTCAGCCCCAGCATTTT. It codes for CASSPDGQPQHF.

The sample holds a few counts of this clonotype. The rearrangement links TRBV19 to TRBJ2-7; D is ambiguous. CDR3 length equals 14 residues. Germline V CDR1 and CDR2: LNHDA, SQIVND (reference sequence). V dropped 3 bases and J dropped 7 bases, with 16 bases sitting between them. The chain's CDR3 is CASSMLLLADEQYF. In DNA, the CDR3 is TGTGCCAGTAGTATGTTGCTTTTAGCAGATGAGCAGTACTTC. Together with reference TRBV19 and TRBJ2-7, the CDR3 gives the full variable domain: DGGITQSPKYLFRKEGQNVTLSCEQNLNHDAMYWYRQDPGQGLRLIYYSQIVNDFQKGDIAEGYSVSREKKESFPLTVTSAQKNPTAFYLCASSMLLLADEQYFGPGTRLTVT.

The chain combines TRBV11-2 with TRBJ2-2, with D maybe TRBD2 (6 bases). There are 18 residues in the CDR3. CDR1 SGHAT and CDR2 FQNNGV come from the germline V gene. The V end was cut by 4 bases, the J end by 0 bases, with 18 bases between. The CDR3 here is CASSSPWASAPNTGELFF. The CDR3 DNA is TGTGCCAGCAGCTCGCCCTGGGCTAGCGCTCCGAACACCGGGGAGCTGTTTTTT.

The CDR3: CASSLDQGEQYF. CDR3 DNA sequence: TGTGCCAGCAGCTTAGATCAGGGGGAGCAGTACTTC. This rearrangement joins TRBV11-2 to TRBJ2-7; a weak D match, TRBD1 (6 bases). The CDR3 runs to 12 residues. V shed 0 bases and J shed 7 bases, with 7 bases lying between them. Per the germline V gene, CDR1 is SGHAT and CDR2 is FQNNGV.

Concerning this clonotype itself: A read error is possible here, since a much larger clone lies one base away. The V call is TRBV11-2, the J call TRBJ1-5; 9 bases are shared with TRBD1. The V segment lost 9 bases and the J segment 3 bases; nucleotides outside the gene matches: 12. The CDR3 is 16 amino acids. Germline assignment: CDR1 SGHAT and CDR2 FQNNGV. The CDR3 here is CASSTGTGNVNQPQHF. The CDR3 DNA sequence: TGTGCCAGTAGTACAGGGACAGGGAATGTCAATCAGCCCCAGCATTTT.